The 27 T cell receptor beta chains below come from one sample, sequenced in a study of T cells expressing NK-cell markers. Reprocessing the 5' RACE reads, TCRdb reports a single entry for every CDR3 protein and omits DNA. This sample's table has over 250,000 distinct CDR3 sequences. The sample taken for sequencing was blood T cells: a sorted CD56 or NKG2C T cell subset, CD4+ or CD8+ T cells, or bulk PBMC T cells (not recorded which). The source is a woman aged 18-69 years in good health.

The gene calls are TRBV27 and TRBJ2-3. The CDR3 covers 13 residues. Germline assignment: CDR1 MNHEY and CDR2 SMNVEV (reference sequence). The CDR3 spells CASSLDWADTQYF.

The rearrangement links TRBV27 to TRBJ2-1; as DNA is missing, the TRBD1 call by TCRdb cannot be tested. The CDR3 extends over 15 amino acids. Germline V gene lookup returns CDR1 MNHEY and CDR2 SMNVEV (reference sequence). The chain's CDR3 is CASSFSPGEFMEQFF.

The chain carries TRBV30 and TRBJ2-7; TCRdb indicates TRBD1, and absent DNA this call remains unverified. The CDR3 covers 13 residues. Germline lookup yields CDR1 GTSNPN and CDR2 SVGIG (reference sequence). CDR3 residues: CAWSGSGPYEQYF.

The chain recombines TRBV7-2 with TRBJ2-5. Germline V gives CDR1 SGHTA, CDR2 FQGNSA. The CDR3 spans 12 residues. The CDR3: CASSSYRETQYF. Variable domain in full (rest from reference TRBV7-2 and TRBJ2-5): GAGVSQSPSNKVTEKGKDVELRCDPISGHTALYWYRQSLGQGLEFLIYFQGNSAPDKSGLPSDRFSAERTGGSVSTLTIQRTQQEDSAVYLCASSSYRETQYFGPGTRLLVL.

The rearrangement links TRBV20-1 to TRBJ2-3. This CDR3 contains 11 residues. Germline CDR1 reads DFQATT; CDR2 reads SNEGSKA (reference sequence). The CDR3 protein is CSASMGRTQYF.

The chain uses TRBV6-1 and TRBJ2-7; there is no DNA to check the TCRdb D call of TRBD1. CDR3 length: 13 residues. Per germline, CDR1 MNHNS and CDR2 SASEGT. This CDR3 reads CASRKWGPYEQYF.

The chain joins TRBV4-1 to TRBJ2-4. The CDR3 totals 15 residues. The germline gives CDR1 MGHRA, CDR2 YSYEKL. The CDR3 here is CASSQEVAVGNIQYF.

The rearrangement links TRBV10-3 to TRBJ2-5; TCRdb's D gene call, TRBD1, goes unchecked for lack of DNA. This CDR3 contains 14 residues. CDR1 is ENHRY, CDR2 SYGVKD, per germline. Here the CDR3 reads CAISADWGRETQYF.

V and J are TRBV20-1 and TRBJ2-3; TCRdb returns TRBD1, unconfirmable since there is no DNA. The CDR3 is made up of 13 amino acids. Germline-derived CDR1 and CDR2 are DFQATT and SNEGSKA (reference sequence). This chain's CDR3 is CSAGTKPTDTQYF.

The chain employs TRBV7-2 and TRBJ2-3. The CDR3 consists of 14 residues. The germline V gene has CDR1 SGHTA and CDR2 FQGNSA. The CDR3 is CASSLTVGADTQYF.

The rearrangement uses TRBV19 and TRBJ1-2; without DNA, the TCRdb call of TRBD1 cannot be checked. The germline CDR1 and CDR2 sequences are LNHDA and SQIVND (reference sequence). This CDR3 is built from 13 residues. The CDR3 region is CASRHRASYGYTF.

V is TRBV7-2 and J is TRBJ2-4; lacking DNA, the TRBD1 call made by TCRdb goes unchecked. The V gene's germline CDR1 is SGHTA and CDR2 FQGNSA. The CDR3 is made up of 13 amino acids. Here the CDR3 reads CASSVRGGNIQYF.

This rearrangement joins TRBV27 to TRBJ1-2; TCRdb lists TRBD1, though no DNA is available to test this call. Per germline, CDR1 MNHEY and CDR2 SMNVEV (reference sequence). The CDR3 runs 14 residues. The CDR3 loop reads CASSSQTGGYGYTF.

CDR3 in amino acids: CSARGTGEGANYGYTF. The chain couples TRBV20-1 to TRBJ1-2; there is no DNA to check the TCRdb D call of TRBD1. In germline, CDR1 is DFQATT, CDR2 SNEGSKA (reference sequence). The CDR3 consists of 16 residues.

The genes are TRBV29-1 and TRBJ2-3; TCRdb lists TRBD1, though no DNA is available to test this call. The V gene's germline CDR1 is SQVTM and CDR2 ANQGSEA. The CDR3 loop spans 13 amino acids. CDR3 residues: CSVGKVVADTQYF.

V is TRBV27 and J is TRBJ2-7; TCRdb indicates TRBD2, and absent DNA this call remains unverified. Looked up from germline, CDR1 is MNHEY and CDR2 is SMNVEV (reference sequence). This CDR3 comprises 16 residues. The CDR3 region is CASSFATTSSRYEQHF.

The CDR3 sequence: CASSKPTGEKDTEAFF. V usage is TRBV19 and J usage is TRBJ1-1; TCRdb outputs TRBD1, but without DNA this stays unchecked. CDR3 length: 16 residues. Germline V gene lookup returns CDR1 LNHDA and CDR2 SQIVND (reference sequence).

V gene TRBV5-1 combines with J gene TRBJ2-5; TCRdb's assignment of TRBD1 cannot be checked, as there is no DNA. Looked up from germline, CDR1 is SGHRS and CDR2 is YFSETQ. The CDR3 extends over 17 amino acids. The CDR3 sequence: CASSLTPLPQAQETQYF. The whole variable domain, filled in from reference TRBV5-1 and TRBJ2-5, reads KAGVTQTPRYLIKTRGQQVTLSCSPISGHRSVSWYQQTPGQGLQFLFEYFSETQRNKGNFPGRFSGRQFSNSRSEMNVSTLELGDSALYLCASSLTPLPQAQETQYFGPGTRLLVL.

J is TRBJ2-3 and V is TRBV28; TCRdb returns TRBD1, unconfirmable since there is no DNA. CDR3 length equals 13 residues. Germline loops: CDR1 MDHEN, CDR2 SYDVKM. The CDR3 here is CASSQGGTDTQYF.

The chain couples TRBV28 to TRBJ2-1; TCRdb reports TRBD1, a call that lacks DNA to check it against. Germline CDR1 and CDR2: MDHEN and SYDVKM. The CDR3 runs 14 residues. The CDR3 reads CASSPAATVYEQFF.

The rearrangement links TRBV21-1 to TRBJ2-3; as DNA is missing, the TRBD1 call by TCRdb cannot be tested. TRBV21-1 is described as a pseudogene. The CDR3 runs to 16 residues. The chain's CDR3 is CASSKGGHSSPDTQYF.

V is TRBV7-6 and J is TRBJ1-5; TCRdb lists TRBD1, though no DNA is available to test this call. Germline assignment: CDR1 SGHVS and CDR2 FNYEAQ. This CDR3 has 15 amino acids. The CDR3 region is CASSVRDGRSQPQHF.

The gene calls are TRBV5-1 and TRBJ2-7; the D call from TCRdb, TRBD2, cannot be confirmed without DNA. Germline V lookup: CDR1 SGHRS, CDR2 YFSETQ. There are 16 residues in the CDR3. The CDR3 loop is CASSLSRLAGEVEQYF. The whole variable domain, filled in from reference TRBV5-1 and TRBJ2-7, reads KAGVTQTPRYLIKTRGQQVTLSCSPISGHRSVSWYQQTPGQGLQFLFEYFSETQRNKGNFPGRFSGRQFSNSRSEMNVSTLELGDSALYLCASSLSRLAGEVEQYFGPGTRLTVT.

The chain is built from TRBV12-3 or TRBV12-4 and TRBJ1-5; the D call of TRBD1 rests on TCRdb alone, since no DNA is present to check it. The CDR3 is made up of 15 amino acids. The chain's CDR3 is CASGGLRDRPGPQHF.

The rearrangement links TRBV3-1 to TRBJ2-5; TCRdb's D gene call, TRBD2, goes unchecked for lack of DNA. Germline CDR1 and CDR2: LGHDT and YNNKEL (reference sequence). CDR3 size: 14 residues. The chain's CDR3 is CASSQSSGKETQYF.

The chain has TRBV20-1 and TRBJ2-1; no DNA is available, so the TRBD2 call from TCRdb remains unchecked. The CDR3 loop spans 13 amino acids. Germline lookup yields CDR1 DFQATT and CDR2 SNEGSKA (reference sequence). The CDR3 sequence: CSAGGEGNNEQFF.

The V and J genes are TRBV28 and TRBJ2-5; the TCRdb D gene call, TRBD1, has no DNA to confirm it. The CDR3 has 16 amino acids. The germline V gene has CDR1 MDHEN and CDR2 SYDVKM. CDR3 region: CASSLDRGGKRETQYF.